The rows below give T cell receptor beta chains drawn from one sample of a study of T cell responses to AZD1222 COVID-19 vaccine. Libraries were prepared by immunoSEQ multiplex PCR; TCRdb keeps only in-frame clonotypes and omits some of them. The sample has about 89,000 clones; about nine tenths are singletons. The sample in question was peripheral blood, obtained 28 days after the second AZD1222 dose. Every receptor here comes from an adult who received the AZD1222 COVID-19 vaccine. Both conserved end residues are part of each CDR3.

>TRBV15
CATRGLTGEQYF
>TRBV18
CASSPPDRGRNTIYF
>TRBV4-2
CASSQDLGRGQESGYTF
>TRBV5-4
CASSPRVGDEQYF
>TRBV2
CASTADTQYF
>TRBV28
CASSPTTGNSEQFF
>TRBV5-1
CASSFIPGAQETQYF
>TRBV29-1
CSATTGSPFFYNYGYTF
>TRBV2
CASSDRGPGELFF
>TRBV3-1/TRBV3-2
CASSQRASGNTIYF
>TRBV14
CASSARTRTQETQYF
>TRBV9
CASSPLPGANNEQFF
>TRBV5-1
CASSLVPDYGYTF
>TRBV19
CASSLSRKGRNQPQHF
>TRBV28
CASSSPGSPGVGELFF
>TRBV2
CASSPTAIIGELFF
>TRBV29-1
CSVLEHGKLFF
>TRBV7-3
CASSSGGPLHF
>TRBV11-2
CASRMRGSTYNEQFF
>TRBV7-3
CASSRTGFDYEQYF
>TRBV24-1
CATSDRNKPGTGSYNEQFF
>TRBV30
CAWFSGQTNTEAFF
>TRBV2
CASKRDRVDTGELFF
>TRBV19
CASSTLGAGSYNEQFF